Listed here are 32 T cell receptor beta chains from one sample, sequenced in a study of T cell responses to AZD1222 COVID-19 vaccine. Repertoires were generated with immunoSEQ multiplex PCR, while TCRdb's copy carries only in-frame clones and drops some. Of just under 150,000 clones in the sample, roughly 84% were seen once. Sequencing used peripheral blood, obtained 28 days after the second AZD1222 dose. These receptors were collected from an adult who received the AZD1222 COVID-19 vaccine.

This chain uses TRBV3-1 (or the pseudogene TRBV3-2) with TRBJ1-4; D ambiguous. CDR1 and CDR2 from the germline V gene are LGHDT and YNNKEL (reference sequence). The CDR3 has 12 amino acids. Trimming stripped 8 bases from V and 8 bases from J, with 12 bases between. CDR3 region: CASHSGGEKLFF. The DNA for the CDR3 is TGTGCCAGCCACTCAGGTGGGGAAAAACTGTTTTTT.

This clone was detected only once. The chain links TRBV6-5 to TRBJ1-1, with 11 bases that match TRBD1. The CDR3 covers 16 residues. Germline V gives CDR1 MNHEY, CDR2 SVGAGI. V shed 2 bases and J 7 bases; nucleotides not matched to a gene: 9. For the CDR3, the DNA is TGTGCCAGCAGTTACCCTCGGACAGGGGGCGCGGGTGAAGCTTTCTTT. Protein sequence: CASSYPRTGGAGEAFF.

This chain links TRBV10-3 with TRBJ1-1; D gene unclear. Germline loops: CDR1 ENHRY, CDR2 SYGVKD. The CDR3 contains 16 residues. The ends were cut back, 5 bases at V and 2 bases at J, with 18 bases in the middle. As DNA, the CDR3 is TGTGCCATCAGTTCCTCTCTCTTCACGGGAAACACTGAAGCTTTCTTT. Amino acids: CAISSSLFTGNTEAFF.

This chain connects TRBV5-1 to TRBJ2-4; 7 positions match TRBD1. V lost 0 bases, J lost 5 bases, and 5 bases stayed unmatched. From germline, CDR1 is SGHRS and CDR2 YFSETQ. CDR3 length: 15 amino acids. The CDR3, as DNA: TGCGCCAGCAGCTTGGCCGACAGGGACCAAAACATTCAGTACTTC. This codes for CASSLADRDQNIQYF.

The V gene is TRBV11-3, the J gene TRBJ1-5; D is unclear. V gave up 0 bases and J gave up 2 bases, with 2 bases separating them. The CDR3 length is 13 residues. Germline V gene data show CDR1 as SGHNT and CDR2 as YENEEA. The DNA of the CDR3 is TGTGCCAGCAGCTTAGATGGCAATCAGCCCCAGCATTTT. Protein sequence: CASSLDGNQPQHF.

The rearrangement uses TRBV5-1 and TRBJ2-6; the D gene is possibly TRBD1 (5 bases). The germline V gene has CDR1 SGHRS and CDR2 YFSETQ. Trimming shortened V by 5 bases and J by 2 bases, and 11 bases separated the two germline ends. The CDR3 has 15 residues. The CDR3 loop reads CASRYSGTGANVLTF. The CDR3 DNA follows: TGCGCCAGCAGATATTCAGGGACTGGGGCCAACGTCCTGACTTTC.

This clone has only one observation. The rearrangement links TRBV18 to TRBJ1-2, with a tentative D call TRBD1 (5 bases). The length of the CDR3 is 14 residues. Germline assignment: CDR1 KGHSH and CDR2 LQKENI. The germline V and J ends were trimmed by 2 bases and 5 bases, with 12 bases remaining between them. The CDR3 is CASSPTRDGYGYTF. CDR3 bases: TGTGCCAGCTCACCAACCCGGGACGGATATGGCTACACCTTC.

This clone appeared once. CDR3 DNA sequence: TGTGCCAGTACCTCCGGGAACACCGGGGAGCTGTTTTTT. Its translation is CASTSGNTGELFF. This chain connects TRBV7-9 to TRBJ2-2; D ambiguous. V was trimmed by 9 bases and J by 1 base, leaving 9 bases between them. Germline V gene lookup returns CDR1 SEHNR and CDR2 FQNEAQ (reference sequence). The CDR3 extends over 13 amino acids.

The sample holds a few counts of this clone. The chain uses TRBV6-5 and TRBJ1-1; D ambiguous. CDR1 is MNHEY and CDR2 is SVGAGI in the germline V gene. This CDR3 is 14 amino acids long. V was shortened by 6 bases and J by 2 bases, with 13 bases between the two germline ends. The CDR3 is CASRAGPTNTEAFF. CDR3 bases: TGTGCCAGCAGAGCCGGGCCTACTAACACTGAAGCTTTCTTT.

The CDR3 coding sequence is TGTGCCAGTGAAGCGGGACCCCCCGCATCTGGGGCCAACGTCCTGACTTTC. Amino acid sequence: CASEAGPPASGANVLTF. The chain has TRBV6-4 and TRBJ2-6; 7 nucleotides agree with TRBD2. CDR3 length: 17 residues. Germline trimming cut 9 bases from V and 1 base from J; bases unmatched to any gene: 12. The germline CDR1 and CDR2 sequences are MRHNA and SNTAGT.

The J gene is TRBJ2-7, the V gene TRBV6-5; no reliable D call. CDR1 is MNHEY, CDR2 SVGAGI, per germline. The CDR3 length is 13 residues. V was shortened by 6 bases and J by 7 bases, with 16 bases between the two germline ends. CDR3 protein: CASRSGRVGEQYF. The DNA of the CDR3 is TGTGCCAGCAGATCCGGCCGGGTGGGGGAGCAGTACTTC.

V usage is TRBV4-1 and J usage is TRBJ2-3, with D perhaps matching TRBD1 or TRBD2 (5 bases each). V lost 4 bases, J lost 3 bases, and 17 bases lay in between. The CDR3 totals 16 residues. Germline V gene sequence: CDR1 MGHRA, CDR2 YSYEKL. The chain's CDR3 is CASSPWGEWGTDTQYF. CDR3 in DNA: TGCGCCAGCAGCCCGTGGGGCGAGTGGGGGACAGATACGCAGTATTTT.

By share, this clone ranks as large (0.1 to 1%). The V and J genes are TRBV9 and TRBJ2-2; 7 nucleotides line up with TRBD2. Germline trimming cut 4 bases from V and 4 bases from J; bases unmatched to any gene: 10. The CDR3 spans 16 residues. Germline CDR1 reads SGDLS; CDR2 reads YYNGEE. CDR3 residues: CASSPDRGRATGELFF. CDR3 DNA sequence: TGTGCCAGCAGCCCCGATCGGGGGAGGGCCACCGGGGAGCTGTTTTTT.

V and J are TRBV29-1 and TRBJ1-2, with 9 positions matching TRBD1. The CDR3 has 17 residues. J was trimmed by 5 bases and V by 6 bases; bases with no gene match: 19. Germline V gene data show CDR1 as SQVTM and CDR2 as ANQGSEA. CDR3 protein: CSVVERPGTGLGYGYTF. The CDR3 nucleotides read TGCAGCGTCGTAGAGAGACCTGGGACAGGGCTGGGGTATGGCTACACCTTC.

This clone has a handful of counts. CDR3: CAGQGLFTDTQYF. The CDR3 coding sequence is TGTGCCGGGCAGGGACTTTTCACAGATACGCAGTATTTT. This sequence joins TRBV2 and TRBJ2-3; D is possibly TRBD2 (6 bases). The V gene lost 11 bases and the J gene lost 2 bases, with 14 bases spanning the gap. The CDR3 extends over 13 amino acids. Looked up from germline, CDR1 is SNHLY and CDR2 is FYNNEI.

The V and J genes are TRBV4-1 and TRBJ2-7; the match to TRBD1 covers 7 bases. The CDR3 is made up of 16 amino acids. CDR1 and CDR2 from the germline V gene are MGHRA and YSYEKL. J gave up 4 bases and V 1 base, and 10 bases lay outside the gene matches. The CDR3, as DNA: TGCGCCAGCAGCCAAGCTCCTGGGACAGTAACTTACGAGCAGTACTTC. This sequence encodes CASSQAPGTVTYEQYF.

The chain combines TRBV28 with TRBJ1-4; unclear D gene. The CDR3 runs 11 residues. Trimming took off 10 bases at V and 7 bases at J, with 10 bases between the two ends. Germline-derived CDR1 and CDR2 are MDHEN and SYDVKM. DNA of the CDR3: TGTGCCACCGTCGGAGGTGAAAAACTGTTTTTT. Its translation: CATVGGEKLFF.

The chain couples TRBV6-2 or TRBV6-3 to TRBJ2-7; 10 bases align to TRBD1. This CDR3 comprises 14 residues. V lost 4 bases, J lost 5 bases, and 5 bases stayed unmatched. Germline lookup yields CDR1 MNHEY and CDR2 SVGEGT. The CDR3 nucleotides read TGTGCCAGCAGTTGGAGGACAGGGGGTAACGAGCAGTACTTC. Amino acids: CASSWRTGGNEQYF.

The gene calls are TRBV7-8 and TRBJ2-1, with D hard to call. Trimming cost V 0 bases and J 7 bases, with 7 bases left between them. From germline, CDR1 is SGHVS and CDR2 FQNEAQ. The CDR3 runs to 13 residues. The DNA of the CDR3 is TGTGCCAGCAGCTTAGCGCTAAGGAATGAGCAGTTCTTC. Translated: CASSLALRNEQFF. The entire variable domain, with the rest obtained from reference TRBV7-8 and TRBJ2-1, is as follows: GAGVSQSPRYKVAKRGQDVALRCDPISGHVSLFWYQQALGQGPEFLTYFQNEAQLDKSGLPSDRFFAERPEGSVSTLKIQRTQQEDSAVYLCASSLALRNEQFFGPGTRLTVL.

Only a few counts were recorded for this clone. The J gene is TRBJ2-4, the V gene TRBV18; weak D call: TRBD2 (5 bases). The CDR3 loop spans 16 amino acids. V lost 0 bases to trimming and J lost 1 base, with 10 bases between them. CDR1 and CDR2 from the germline V gene are KGHSH and LQKENI. The CDR3 coding sequence is TGTGCCAGCTCACCACCGGGGAGCTCGGCCAAAAACATTCAGTACTTC. As protein: CASSPPGSSAKNIQYF.

The rearrangement joins TRBV11-2 to TRBJ2-3; D possibly matches TRBD1 or TRBD2 (5 bases each). Trimming shortened V by 1 base and J by 7 bases, and 12 bases separated the two germline ends. The CDR3 loop spans 14 amino acids. Germline CDR1 is SGHAT and CDR2 is FQNNGV. The CDR3 region is CASSLGTGANTQYF. The CDR3 bases are TGTGCCAGCAGCTTAGGTACCGGGGCCAATACGCAGTATTTT. Combining the CDR3 with reference TRBV11-2 and TRBJ2-3 gives the whole variable domain EAGVAQSPRYKIIEKRQSVAFWCNPISGHATLYWYQQILGQGPKLLIQFQNNGVVDDSQLPKDRFSAERLKGVDSTLKIQPAKLEDSAVYLCASSLGTGANTQYFGPGTRLTVL.

The chain uses TRBV7-9 and TRBJ1-2; possibly TRBD1 for D (5 bases). In germline, CDR1 is SEHNR, CDR2 FQNEAQ (reference sequence). V dropped 4 bases and J dropped 6 bases, with 12 bases sitting between them. CDR3 size: 13 residues. The CDR3: CASSYRRDDGYTF. CDR3 in DNA: TGTGCCAGCAGCTATAGGAGGGACGATGGCTACACCTTC.

The V and J genes are TRBV6-5 and TRBJ2-7, with D perhaps matching TRBD1 (6 bases). CDR1 and CDR2 from the germline V gene are MNHEY and SVGAGI. Between the trimmed V and J ends, which lost 10 bases and 0 bases, there was a span of 13 bases. The CDR3 extends over 13 amino acids. The CDR3 loop is CATNRDNSYEQYF. The CDR3 DNA reads TGTGCCACCAACCGGGACAACTCCTACGAGCAGTACTTC.

This sequence joins TRBV10-3 and TRBJ2-1; D unresolved. This CDR3 has 11 amino acids. Germline V gene data show CDR1 as ENHRY and CDR2 as SYGVKD. V lost 1 base to trimming and J lost 5 bases, with 0 bases between them. The CDR3 protein is CAISEYNEQFF. In DNA form, the CDR3 reads TGTGCCATCAGTGAGTACAATGAGCAGTTCTTC.

V gene TRBV10-3 combines with J gene TRBJ2-2, with D possibly being TRBD1 (7 bases). The CDR3 spans 15 residues. Trimming removed 5 bases at V and 3 bases at J, with 13 bases between. The germline V gene encodes CDR1 ENHRY and CDR2 SYGVKD. CDR3 residues: CAISRQGGDTGELFF. CDR3 nucleotides: TGTGCCATCAGTCGACAGGGAGGTGACACCGGGGAGCTGTTTTTT.

This rearrangement joins TRBV3-1 (or the pseudogene TRBV3-2) to TRBJ2-7, with D tentatively TRBD1 (5 bases). The CDR3 consists of 14 residues. Germline V gene lookup returns CDR1 LGHDT and CDR2 YNNKEL (reference sequence). V dropped 1 base and J dropped 3 bases, with 10 bases sitting between them. For the CDR3, the DNA is TGTGCCAGCAGCCAAGCCGCAGGGAACTACGAGCAGTACTTC. As protein: CASSQAAGNYEQYF.

This chain links TRBV27 with TRBJ2-3; perhaps TRBD2 as D (5 bases). The ends were cut back, 4 bases at V and 4 bases at J, with 18 bases in the middle. Germline CDR1 and CDR2: MNHEY and SMNVEV (reference sequence). The CDR3 is 16 amino acids. CDR3 nucleotide sequence: TGTGCCAGCAGTTCCCCCCGGGGAGCTGGCTCAGATACGCAGTATTTT. Amino acids: CASSSPRGAGSDTQYF.

As regards this clone: At the DNA level, this CDR3 is encoded by other sequences in the same sample as well. The rearrangement links TRBV5-1 to TRBJ2-1; D is uncertain. The length of the CDR3 is 14 residues. The germline CDR1 and CDR2 sequences are SGHRS and YFSETQ. V gave up 0 bases and J gave up 5 bases, with 9 bases separating them. CDR3 coding DNA: TGCGCCAGCAGCTTGGGCAGTACCGACAATGAGCAGTTCTTC. Its protein is CASSLGSTDNEQFF.

V and J are TRBV5-6 and TRBJ1-2; unclear D gene. This CDR3 spans 12 amino acids. V was cut by 0 bases and J by 7 bases, with 7 bases left in between. Germline V gene lookup returns CDR1 SGHDT and CDR2 YYEEEE. For the CDR3, the DNA is TGTGCCAGCAGCTTGGCCGACGGTGGCTACACCTTC. The encoded protein is CASSLADGGYTF.

In its sample, this clone was seen a few times. The rearrangement links TRBV2 to TRBJ1-6; TRBD1 aligns across 7 bases. This CDR3 contains 15 residues. With 5 bases clipped from V and 5 bases from J, the junction kept 6 bases outside the gene matches. Germline CDR1 SNHLY, CDR2 FYNNEI. In DNA form, the CDR3 reads TGTGCCAGCAGTCAACAGGGGCCCCATAATTCACCCCTCCACTTT. Encoded protein: CASSQQGPHNSPLHF.

The chain couples TRBV28 to TRBJ1-4; 9 nucleotides align to TRBD1. V lost 5 bases to trimming and J lost 1 base; unmatched junction nucleotides: 5. The CDR3 extends over 16 amino acids. Germline V gene data show CDR1 as MDHEN and CDR2 as SYDVKM. CDR3 amino acids: CASSVPGQGTNEKLFF. In DNA form, the CDR3 reads TGTGCCAGCAGTGTCCCGGGACAGGGAACTAATGAAAAACTGTTTTTT.

The chain couples TRBV2 to TRBJ2-5; D is perhaps TRBD1 or TRBD2 (5 bases each). The ends were cut back, 9 bases at V and 1 base at J, with 6 bases in the middle. The CDR3 loop spans 11 amino acids. The V gene's germline CDR1 is SNHLY and CDR2 FYNNEI. Here the CDR3 reads CARGVQETQYF. Written as DNA, the CDR3 is TGTGCCAGGGGGGTCCAAGAGACCCAGTACTTC.